A selection of T cell receptor beta chains follows, all from one sample in a study of blood T cell repertoires in COVID-19. Clones were sequenced by immunoSEQ multiplex PCR, and TCRdb holds only the in-frame ones, with some missing. The sample consists of 200,000 or so clones, 75% to 90% of them appearing once. The source material was PBMCs or T cells enriched from blood (not recorded which). The origin of the receptors is a woman between 40 and 50 years old with acute COVID-19. Each CDR3 is given with its conserved first and last residue. The D gene is left open where the match is weak. Clone size is given for some rows only: seen once, a few or many times, or a class if the clone is expanded.

v_gene	j_gene	abundance	d_gene	CDR3nt	CDR3aa
TRBV5-1	TRBJ2-5	few	NA	TGCGCCAGCAGCCCTGTTCCAACAGGGCCCCAGTACTTC	CASSPVPTGPQYF
TRBV2	TRBJ1-6	NA	NA	TGTGCCAGCACTAGCTATATTAATTCACCCCTCCACTTT	CASTSYINSPLHF
TRBV5-5	TRBJ2-3	once	TRBD2	TGTGCCAGCAGCACACTAGCGGGGGGGCCGGATACGCAGTATTTT	CASSTLAGGPDTQYF
TRBV14	TRBJ2-1	NA	TRBD2	TGTGCCAGCAGCCAAGTGACTAGCGGGGAGCAGTTCTTC	CASSQVTSGEQFF
TRBV9	TRBJ2-3	NA	TRBD2	TGTGCCAGCAGTATCACTAGCGGGGGCACAGATACGCAGTATTTT	CASSITSGGTDTQYF
TRBV20-1	TRBJ1-2	NA	NA	TGCAGTGCTCTCCTCGCCGGGGGCTACACCTTC	CSALLAGGYTF
TRBV11-2	TRBJ2-3	NA	NA	TGTGCCAGCAGCTATGACAGGGATACGCAGTATTTT	CASSYDRDTQYF
TRBV6-4	TRBJ2-7	NA	NA	TGTGCCAGGAGGATTAGTTTGCGTGGGGGCCCGGATAACTACGAGCAGTACTTC	CARRISLRGGPDNYEQYF
TRBV6-6	TRBJ2-3	NA	TRBD1	TGTGCCAGCACCAAAGGACAGGGGCAAAACACAGATACGCAGTATTTT	CASTKGQGQNTDTQYF
TRBV6-5	TRBJ2-3	few	TRBD2	TGTGCCAGCACCTTACTAGCGGCTAACACAGATACGCAGTATTTT	CASTLLAANTDTQYF
TRBV24-1	TRBJ1-5	NA	TRBD1	TGTGCCACCAGTGATCCTAGACAGGGGGCAACGGGCAATCAGCCCCAGCATTTT	CATSDPRQGATGNQPQHF
TRBV29-1	TRBJ2-1	once	NA	TGCAGCGTTGAGAGTTATTCTTCCTACAATGAGCAGTTCTTC	CSVESYSSYNEQFF
TRBV5-4	TRBJ2-1	NA	NA	TGTGCCAGCAGCTTGGTGGGCCCTGGAGGAAAGCAGTTCTTC	CASSLVGPGGKQFF
TRBV6-6	TRBJ1-1	NA	NA	TGTGCCAGCAGTTACTCTGGGTGGGGAGGTACTGAAGCTTTCTTT	CASSYSGWGGTEAFF
TRBV12-5	TRBJ2-1	NA	NA	TGTGCTAGCAAAAAGAACAGGGCTGGCAATGAGCAGTTCTTC	CASKKNRAGNEQFF
TRBV29-1	TRBJ1-1	NA	NA	TGCAGCGTTGAAGATTTCGGGGGGCAGCGGGGAGCTTTCTTT	CSVEDFGGQRGAFF
TRBV11-1	TRBJ1-6	NA	TRBD1	TGTGCCAGCAGCTTGGACAGGGGATACAATTCACCCCTCCACTTT	CASSLDRGYNSPLHF
TRBV30	TRBJ1-4	NA	NA	TGTGCCTGGAAGCAGGGCCTTGCTGCTAATGAAAAACTGTTTTTT	CAWKQGLAANEKLFF
TRBV13	TRBJ2-3	NA	TRBD2	TGTGCCAGCAGCTCCTCGGAAGCGGGGGGGCCATTGACAGATACGCAGTATTTT	CASSSSEAGGPLTDTQYF
TRBV9	TRBJ2-2	medium-sized	TRBD2	TGTGCCAGCAGCGAGACTAGCGGGGTACCTACGGTCGGGGAGCTGTTTTTT	CASSETSGVPTVGELFF
TRBV3-1/TRBV3-2	TRBJ1-1	NA	NA	TGTGCCAGCAGCCAGGGGGCGTCCACTGAAGCTTTCTTT	CASSQGASTEAFF
TRBV12-3/TRBV12-4	TRBJ1-1	NA	NA	TGTGCCAGCAGCGGGACAACTAACACTGAAGCTTTCTTT	CASSGTTNTEAFF
TRBV7-6	TRBJ1-1	once	NA	TGTGCCAGCAGCTTGAGGGACACTGAAGCTTTCTTT	CASSLRDTEAFF
TRBV19	TRBJ2-3	NA	TRBD2	TGTGCCAGTAGACATAGCGGGGGGAGCACAGATACGCAGTATTTT	CASRHSGGSTDTQYF
TRBV11-1	TRBJ2-7	once	TRBD1	TGTGCCAGCAGCTACTTCACAGGGGCCGAGCAGTACTTC	CASSYFTGAEQYF
TRBV5-1	TRBJ1-6	NA	NA	TGCGCCAGCAGCTCCGCAGCAGGGTCACCCCTCCACTTT	CASSSAAGSPLHF
TRBV27	TRBJ2-1	NA	TRBD2	TGTGCCAGCACTCGCGGGGGGGCGAATGAGCAGTTCTTC	CASTRGGANEQFF
TRBV5-1	TRBJ1-2	NA	TRBD1	TGCGCCAGCAGCGCCCAGACAGGGTTCGGCGGCTACACCTTC	CASSAQTGFGGYTF
TRBV27	TRBJ1-2	NA	NA	TGTGCCAGCAGTTCTGGACTCCCCCTGGGCTACACCTTC	CASSSGLPLGYTF
TRBV12-5	TRBJ2-2	NA	TRBD1	TGTGCTAGTGGTTTGGCTAGACAGGGGAACACCGGGGAGCTGTTTTTT	CASGLARQGNTGELFF
TRBV5-1	TRBJ2-1	few	NA	TGCGCCAGCAGTCCTCCTAAGTCTACCTCCTACAATGAGCAGTTCTTC	CASSPPKSTSYNEQFF
TRBV21-1	TRBJ1-6	NA	NA	TGTGCCAGCAACCAGGACAGGGCCTATAATTCACCCCTCCACTTT	CASNQDRAYNSPLHF
TRBV6-1	TRBJ2-5	NA	TRBD2	TGTGCCAGCAGTGACCTGGGGGGGGTGCTGCAAGAGACCCAGTACTTC	CASSDLGGVLQETQYF